This T cell receptor beta chain was found in a study of beta chain features in type 1 diabetes. CDR3 size: 14 residues. Trimming removed 3 bases at V and 8 bases at J, with 13 bases between. Germline-derived CDR1 and CDR2 are MNHNS and SASEGT. It was via CD45RO/CCR7/CD25/CD127/CD95/CD27 that CD4+ naive, central memory, regulatory and stem cell-like memory cells were sorted. cDNA synthesis used the whole RNA isolate, giving expressed TCRB sequences. Average reads for naive, central memory and regulatory T cell samples were about 3.7 million. The table came from immunoSEQ multiplex PCR; TCRdb's copy has only in-frame clones and leaves some out. The sample records 330,000 or so clones, approximately 14% being singletons.

The sequence derives from a man younger than 40 in good health. The J gene is TRBJ1-4, the V gene TRBV6-1; D unclear. Sequencing was performed on central memory CD4+ T cells from blood. CDR3: CASSDIQSREKLFF. CDR3 sequence (DNA): TGTGCCAGCAGTGATATACAGAGTCGGGAAAAACTGTTTTTT.